This passage covers 24 T cell receptor beta chains from one sample sequenced in a study of shared clonotypes between healthy human individuals. Data came from immunoSEQ multiplex PCR; TCRdb stores just in-frame clones and leaves some out. The table has over 950,000 clones, roughly 80% seen once. The specimen sequenced was memory CD4+ T cells from PBMCs. Subset defined: CD45RA-negative fraction. These receptors came from a man younger than 35 in good health. Some clones in this sample may be carry-over from other donors' samples.

The DNA of the CDR3 is TGTGCCAGCAGCTTTGAGGGGGCGGCCACTGAAGCTTTCTTT. This encodes CASSFEGAATEAFF. This chain connects TRBV11-2 to TRBJ1-1; 7 nucleotides align to TRBD1. V lost 3 bases, J lost 4 bases, and 5 bases stayed unmatched. The V gene's germline CDR1 is SGHAT and CDR2 FQNNGV. The CDR3 consists of 14 residues.

The V and J genes are TRBV7-9 and TRBJ2-1, with TRBD2 matching over 9 bases. This CDR3 comprises 17 residues. Germline V gene data show CDR1 as SEHNR and CDR2 as FQNEAQ (reference sequence). J gave up 7 bases and V 8 bases, and 18 bases lay outside the gene matches. The CDR3 sequence: CASGAAGGPVGGNEQFF. In DNA form, the CDR3 reads TGTGCCAGCGGGGCAGCGGGAGGCCCCGTGGGTGGGAATGAGCAGTTCTTC. The whole variable domain, filled in from reference TRBV7-9 and TRBJ2-1, reads DTGVSQNPRHKITKRGQNVTFRCDPISEHNRLYWYRQTLGQGPEFLTYFQNEAQLEKSRLLSDRFSAERPKGSFSTLEIQRTEQGDSAMYLCASGAAGGPVGGNEQFFGPGTRLTVL.

The chain is built from TRBV5-1 and TRBJ1-1, with 7 bases matching TRBD1. J gave up 5 bases and V 4 bases, and 8 bases lay outside the gene matches. In germline, CDR1 is SGHRS, CDR2 YFSETQ. The CDR3 has 14 amino acids. Here the CDR3 DNA reads TGCGCCAGCAGCCCTACAGGGGTGGGGACTGAAGCTTTCTTT. Translation: CASSPTGVGTEAFF.

Of note for this clone: An end of the junction does not agree with germline; a read error may underlie this. The chain links TRBV30 to TRBJ1-4; maybe TRBD1 (6 bases). The CDR3 spans 11 residues. The V gene's germline CDR1 is GTSNPN and CDR2 SVGIG (reference sequence). The CDR3 is CAWSVQGTPAF. In nucleotides, the CDR3 is TGTGCCTGGAGTGTACAGGGAACCCCGGCTTTT.

This clone has more than one count but fewer than ten. Other DNA sequences in the same sample also yield this CDR3. The chain carries TRBV5-1 and TRBJ1-1; 8 nucleotides agree with TRBD1. Germline V CDR1 and CDR2: SGHRS, YFSETQ. With 4 bases clipped from V and 0 bases from J, the junction kept 5 bases outside the gene matches. The CDR3 spans 15 residues. The chain's CDR3 is CASSRTGPVNTEAFF. The DNA for the CDR3 is TGCGCCAGCAGCCGGACAGGGCCGGTGAACACTGAAGCTTTCTTT.

This clone was recorded once. V is TRBV9 and J is TRBJ2-2, with D uncertain. Per germline, CDR1 SGDLS and CDR2 YYNGEE. Trimming took off 9 bases at V and 6 bases at J, with 18 bases between the two ends. CDR3 size: 14 residues. The CDR3 nucleotides read TGTGCCATGTCAGAGACCTATTTTCCCGGGGAGCTGTTTTTT. Translation: CAMSETYFPGELFF.

V gene TRBV5-8 combines with J gene TRBJ2-6, with 7 bases matching TRBD1. After removal of 4 bases from V and 0 bases from J, the junction contained 10 bases not matched to a gene. This CDR3 comprises 18 residues. CDR1 is SGHTS and CDR2 is YDEGEE in the germline V gene. CDR3 DNA sequence: TGTGCCAGCAGCATCCGACAGGGCCTCCTCTCTGGGGCCAACGTCCTGACTTTC. Protein: CASSIRQGLLSGANVLTF.

This clone was counted a single time. Other nucleotide sequences in the sample specify the same CDR3. V usage is TRBV10-3 and J usage is TRBJ1-3, with D unresolved. The V end lost 2 bases, the J end lost 0 bases, and 2 bases lay between the germline ends. Germline V gene data show CDR1 as ENHRY and CDR2 as SYGVKD. This CDR3 comprises 13 residues. The CDR3 region is CAISESSGNTIYF. The CDR3 nucleotides are TGTGCCATCAGTGAGAGCTCTGGAAACACCATATATTTT.

V and J are TRBV19 and TRBJ1-2; a weak D match, TRBD1 (6 bases). The V gene lost 6 bases and the J gene lost 4 bases, with 12 bases spanning the gap. This CDR3 region has 13 residues. Germline CDR1 and CDR2: LNHDA and SQIVND (reference sequence). The CDR3 spells CASRRTVSYGYTF. CDR3 nucleotides: TGTGCCAGTAGAAGGACAGTCTCCTATGGCTACACCTTC. Based on the CDR3 plus reference TRBV19 and TRBJ1-2, the full variable domain is DGGITQSPKYLFRKEGQNVTLSCEQNLNHDAMYWYRQDPGQGLRLIYYSQIVNDFQKGDIAEGYSVSREKKESFPLTVTSAQKNPTAFYLCASRRTVSYGYTFGSGTRLTVV.

This rearrangement joins TRBV5-4 to TRBJ2-1; D is ambiguous. The V gene's germline CDR1 is SGHNT and CDR2 YYREEE (reference sequence). The CDR3 totals 14 residues. V was clipped by 1 base and J by 3 bases, with 8 bases between them. The CDR3 loop reads CASSLPADYNEQFF. CDR3 nucleotides: TGTGCCAGCAGCTTGCCGGCGGACTACAATGAGCAGTTCTTC.

This chain joins TRBV30 and TRBJ1-1; D call uncertain. Trimming removed 4 bases at V and 1 base at J, with 10 bases between. The CDR3 runs 13 residues. Germline V gene sequence: CDR1 GTSNPN, CDR2 SVGIG (reference sequence). CDR3 loop: CAWTRWGNTEAFF. The CDR3, as DNA: TGTGCCTGGACTAGGTGGGGGAACACTGAAGCTTTCTTT.

There are many counts of this clone. This CDR3 is also generated by other DNA sequences in the sample. V usage is TRBV5-1 and J usage is TRBJ2-5; 15 bases are a match to TRBD2. The CDR3 totals 17 residues. J was trimmed by 5 bases and V by 2 bases; bases with no gene match: 7. CDR1 and CDR2 (germline): SGHRS, YFSETQ. CDR3 sequence reads: CASSLSGLAGGGETQYF. The CDR3 coding sequence is TGCGCCAGCAGCTTATCTGGACTAGCGGGAGGGGGGGAGACCCAGTACTTC. Drawing the rest from reference TRBV5-1 and TRBJ2-5, the complete variable domain is KAGVTQTPRYLIKTRGQQVTLSCSPISGHRSVSWYQQTPGQGLQFLFEYFSETQRNKGNFPGRFSGRQFSNSRSEMNVSTLELGDSALYLCASSLSGLAGGGETQYFGPGTRLLVL.

The rearrangement links TRBV5-5 to TRBJ1-5; the match to TRBD1 covers 8 bases. The CDR3 is 13 amino acids. Losses at the gene ends were 0 bases for V and 15 bases for J; bases not matched to a gene: 8. Germline V gene sequence: CDR1 SGHKS, CDR2 YYEKEE (reference sequence). This CDR3 reads CASSLGSTGTGHF. The CDR3 bases are TGTGCCAGCAGCTTGGGATCCACCGGGACAGGGCATTTT.

The V and J genes are TRBV7-3 and TRBJ1-4; D perhaps matches TRBD1 (5 bases). The length of the CDR3 is 15 residues. Trimming shortened V by 5 bases and J by 5 bases, and 15 bases separated the two germline ends. Germline CDR1 is SGHTA and CDR2 is FQGTGA. The CDR3: CASSPGLRGNEKLFF. The DNA for the CDR3 is TGTGCCAGCAGCCCGGGACTCCGGGGCAATGAAAAACTGTTTTTT.

The V call is TRBV7-9, the J call TRBJ2-1, with TRBD2 matching 9 bases. V was pared by 4 bases and J by 5 bases, with 6 bases of the junction left unmatched. CDR1 is SEHNR and CDR2 is FQNEAQ in the germline V gene (reference sequence). The CDR3 is 15 amino acids. The CDR3 DNA follows: TGTGCCAGCAGCTCTGCGGGACTAGCCAACAATGAGCAGTTCTTC. Protein sequence: CASSSAGLANNEQFF.

V usage is TRBV5-4 and J usage is TRBJ2-5; 13 nucleotides agree with TRBD2. The CDR3 length is 16 residues. The germline CDR1 and CDR2 sequences are SGHNT and YYREEE (reference sequence). J lost 5 bases, V lost 0 bases, and 4 bases had no gene match. This CDR3 is CASSLGLAGGGETQYF. In DNA form, the CDR3 reads TGTGCCAGCAGCTTGGGACTAGCGGGAGGAGGGGAGACCCAGTACTTC.

The V call is TRBV5-5, the J call TRBJ2-7, with 9 bases matching TRBD1. Trimming took 1 base from V and 5 from J; bases not matched to a gene: 4. Germline V gives CDR1 SGHKS, CDR2 YYEKEE (reference sequence). The CDR3 runs 14 residues. This CDR3 is CASSLTGGRDEQYF. CDR3 in DNA: TGTGCCAGCAGCTTGACAGGGGGCCGGGACGAGCAGTACTTC.

The chain links TRBV6-5 to TRBJ2-3; 8 bases fit TRBD2. V shed 4 bases and J 5 bases; nucleotides not matched to a gene: 2. The CDR3 is 13 residues long. The V gene's germline CDR1 is MNHEY and CDR2 SVGAGI. The CDR3 nucleotides read TGTGCCAGCAGTTCCGGGGGGGGAGATACGCAGTATTTT. It is translated as CASSSGGGDTQYF.

As for this clone: The same CDR3 also results from other DNA sequences found in this sample. V gene TRBV30 combines with J gene TRBJ1-2; tentatively, D is TRBD1 (5 bases). The germline gives CDR1 GTSNPN, CDR2 SVGIG (reference sequence). The CDR3 is 12 amino acids. V gave up 1 base and J gave up 2 bases, with 5 bases separating them. The CDR3 DNA sequence: TGTGCCTGGAGTGGGGGGAACTATGGCTACACCTTC. Translated: CAWSGGNYGYTF.

The chain combines TRBV9 with TRBJ2-7; weak D call: TRBD1 (6 bases). Deletions cut 3 bases from V and 7 bases from J, with 14 bases between. The CDR3 length is 13 residues. The germline CDR1 and CDR2 sequences are SGDLS and YYNGEE. CDR3 sequence reads: CASSEGYRDEQYF. CDR3 coding DNA: TGTGCCAGCAGCGAGGGATACAGGGATGAGCAGTACTTC. The full variable domain, in which reference TRBV9 and TRBJ2-7 provide the parts outside the CDR3, is DSGVTQTPKHLITATGQRVTLRCSPRSGDLSVYWYQQSLDQGLQFLIQYYNGEERAKGNILERFSAQQFPDLHSELNLSSLELGDSALYFCASSEGYRDEQYFGPGTRLTVT.

The rearrangement links TRBV25-1 to TRBJ2-7; D not certain. The CDR3 consists of 11 residues. Trimming removed 1 base from V and 7 bases from J, with 5 bases in between. CDR1 and CDR2 from the germline V gene are MGHDK and SYGVNS. This CDR3 is CASSEWIEQYF. In DNA, the CDR3 is TGTGCCAGCAGTGAATGGATTGAGCAGTACTTC.

The chain has TRBV4-2 and TRBJ1-3, with D maybe TRBD1 (5 bases). The CDR3 extends over 17 amino acids. The V and J ends lost 0 bases and 2 bases respectively, with 14 bases between them. CDR1 and CDR2 from the germline V gene are LGHNA and YNFKEQ. The chain's CDR3 is CASSQDISRGTGNTIYF. DNA of the CDR3: TGTGCCAGCAGCCAAGATATTTCGAGGGGAACTGGAAACACCATATATTTT.

This clone showed up just a few times. J is TRBJ1-1 and V is TRBV10-3; the D gene is possibly TRBD1 (5 bases). The germline gives CDR1 ENHRY, CDR2 SYGVKD. Trimming cost V 0 bases and J 5 bases, with 10 bases left between them. This CDR3 spans 14 amino acids. CDR3 sequence reads: CAISESMWGTEAFF. The DNA of the CDR3 is TGTGCCATCAGTGAGTCGATGTGGGGGACTGAAGCTTTCTTT.

V is TRBV7-2 and J is TRBJ1-4; TRBD1 aligns across 9 bases. The CDR3 is 15 amino acids. The germline gives CDR1 SGHTA, CDR2 FQGNSA. V trimming: 5 bases; J trimming: 7 bases; junction bases outside the gene matches: 8. CDR3: CASSTSGTGSEKLFF. As DNA, the CDR3 is TGTGCCAGCAGCACCTCCGGGACAGGGTCTGAAAAACTGTTTTTT.